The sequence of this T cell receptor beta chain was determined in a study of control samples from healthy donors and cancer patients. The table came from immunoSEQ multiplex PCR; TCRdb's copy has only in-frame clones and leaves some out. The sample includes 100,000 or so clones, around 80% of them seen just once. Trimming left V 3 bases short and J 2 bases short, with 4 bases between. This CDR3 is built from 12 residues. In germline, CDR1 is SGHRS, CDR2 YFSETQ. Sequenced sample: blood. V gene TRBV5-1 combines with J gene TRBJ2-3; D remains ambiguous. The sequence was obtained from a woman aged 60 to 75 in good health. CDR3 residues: CASSSVTDTQYF. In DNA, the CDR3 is TGCGCCAGCAGCTCCGTCACAGATACGCAGTATTTT. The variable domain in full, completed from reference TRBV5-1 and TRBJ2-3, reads KAGVTQTPRYLIKTRGQQVTLSCSPISGHRSVSWYQQTPGQGLQFLFEYFSETQRNKGNFPGRFSGRQFSNSRSEMNVSTLELGDSALYLCASSSVTDTQYFGPGTRLTVL.